This TCR beta chain is from a study of blood T cell repertoires in COVID-19. As for the study in general: Specimens from acute and convalescent COVID-19 originated in the United States, Italy and Spain. PBMCs, B-cell-depleted T cells, or T cells were the source of the cDNA or gDNA that made up the material.

In the source study's methods: Amplification of reference gene primers provided the estimated nucleated cell counts. Profiling relied on immunoSEQ multiplex PCR, and the TCRdb table lists in-frame clones only, not all of them. V and J calls and clone size follow that table, whereas D and trimming were derived from the DNA. This table holds 200,000 to 250,000 clones, around 80% found once. Losses at the gene ends were 0 bases for V and 0 bases for J; bases not matched to a gene: 4. CDR3 size: 17 residues. The germline V gene encodes CDR1 SGHRS and CDR2 YFSETQ. Participants, roughly 18 to 90 years old, spanned about 26 US areas.

The receptor was isolated from a man aged 40-50 years who had recovered from COVID-19. This sequence joins TRBV5-1 and TRBJ1-3; 9 bases agree with TRBD1. The material sequenced was PBMCs or T cells enriched from blood (not recorded which). CDR3 coding DNA: TGCGCCAGCAGCTTGGCTACAGGGGGCTTCTCTGGAAACACCATATATTTT. Translating it yields CASSLATGGFSGNTIYF.